Below are 32 T cell receptor beta chains sequenced from a single sample in a study of blood T cell repertoires in COVID-19. The method was immunoSEQ multiplex PCR; TCRdb's version includes in-frame clones alone and lacks a portion of them. The sample includes around 300,000 clones, about nine tenths of them seen just once. The sequenced sample was PBMCs or T cells enriched from blood (not recorded which). These receptors were obtained from a woman aged 45-59 years who had recovered from COVID-19.

This clone was observed a handful of times. The chain links TRBV7-9 to TRBJ1-1, with D unresolved. Trimming left V 5 bases short and J 6 bases short, with 7 bases between. This CDR3 has 11 residues. Looked up from germline, CDR1 is SEHNR and CDR2 is FQNEAQ (reference sequence). CDR3 region: CASSPLAEAFF. CDR3 coding DNA: TGTGCCAGCAGCCCCCTCGCTGAAGCTTTCTTT. Full variable domain (rest looked up from reference TRBV7-9 and TRBJ1-1): DTGVSQNPRHKITKRGQNVTFRCDPISEHNRLYWYRQTLGQGPEFLTYFQNEAQLEKSRLLSDRFSAERPKGSFSTLEIQRTEQGDSAMYLCASSPLAEAFFGQGTRLTVV.

There are a few counts of this clone. The chain combines TRBV9 with TRBJ1-3; D is possibly TRBD1 (5 bases). Germline CDR1 SGDLS, CDR2 YYNGEE. V was clipped by 0 bases and J by 0 bases, with 16 bases between them. This CDR3 contains 18 residues. The CDR3 spells CASSVGSRNRFSGNTIYF. The CDR3 bases are TGTGCCAGCAGCGTAGGGAGTAGGAACAGGTTCTCTGGAAACACCATATATTTT. The full variable domain, completed using reference TRBV9 and TRBJ1-3, is DSGVTQTPKHLITATGQRVTLRCSPRSGDLSVYWYQQSLDQGLQFLIQYYNGEERAKGNILERFSAQQFPDLHSELNLSSLELGDSALYFCASSVGSRNRFSGNTIYFGEGSWLTVV.

The chain is built from TRBV18 and TRBJ1-3; D ambiguous. The germline V gene encodes CDR1 KGHSH and CDR2 LQKENI. The length of the CDR3 is 14 residues. Trimming shortened V by 3 bases and J by 2 bases, and 8 bases separated the two germline ends. The CDR3 DNA is TGTGCCAGCTCACCGGGCGGGGCTGGAAACACCATATATTTT. This encodes CASSPGGAGNTIYF.

This rearrangement joins TRBV5-6 to TRBJ1-2; maybe TRBD1 (5 bases). CDR3 size: 15 residues. The germline CDR1 and CDR2 sequences are SGHDT and YYEEEE. Trimming shortened V by 4 bases and J by 4 bases, and 17 bases separated the two germline ends. CDR3 bases: TGTGCCAGCAGCCCCCGCGGCAGGGCAGGCTATGGCTACACCTTC. It codes for CASSPRGRAGYGYTF.

This chain connects TRBV29-1 to TRBJ1-6, with D possibly TRBD1 on 5 matching bases. This CDR3 is 12 amino acids long. Looked up from germline, CDR1 is SQVTM and CDR2 is ANQGSEA. V lost 5 bases, J lost 6 bases, and 8 bases lay in between. CDR3 amino acids: CSVRQPNSPLHF. The CDR3 DNA reads as TGCAGCGTTAGACAGCCTAATTCACCCCTCCACTTT. The full variable domain, in which reference TRBV29-1 and TRBJ1-6 provide the parts outside the CDR3, is SAVISQKPSRDICQRGTSLTIQCQVDSQVTMMFWYRQQPGQSLTLIATANQGSEATYESGFVIDKFPISRPNLTFSTLTVSNMSPEDSSIYLCSVRQPNSPLHFGNGTRLTVT.

The V and J genes are TRBV2 and TRBJ1-5; D gene uncertain. This CDR3 has 13 residues. V lost 7 bases and J lost 0, with 7 bases in between. From germline, CDR1 is SNHLY and CDR2 FYNNEI. The CDR3 is CASKEGSNQPQHF. The CDR3 DNA reads TGTGCCAGCAAGGAGGGTAGCAATCAGCCCCAGCATTTT. The variable domain in full, with the rest retrieved from reference TRBV2 and TRBJ1-5, is EPEVTQTPSHQVTQMGQEVILRCVPISNHLYFYWYRQILGQKVEFLVSFYNNEISEKSEIFDDQFSVERPDGSNFTLKIRSTKLEDSAMYFCASKEGSNQPQHFGDGTRLSIL.

V is TRBV28 and J is TRBJ1-2; possible D gene TRBD1, 6 bases. V gave up 7 bases and J gave up 8 bases, with 17 bases separating them. CDR1 is MDHEN, CDR2 SYDVKM, per germline. The CDR3 is made up of 13 amino acids. Here the CDR3 DNA reads TGTGCCAGCACCCTGACAGGTGGGGGAGGCTACACCTTC. Amino acid sequence: CASTLTGGGGYTF.

The rearrangement joins TRBV7-2 to TRBJ2-5; maybe TRBD2 (6 bases). CDR3 length: 13 residues. Trimming left V 6 bases short and J 5 bases short, with 13 bases between. Germline loops: CDR1 SGHTA, CDR2 FQGNSA. CDR3 coding DNA: TGTGCCAGCAGTGAGCCTCGGGGGGAGACCCAGTACTTC. Its protein is CASSEPRGETQYF. Variable domain in full (rest from reference TRBV7-2 and TRBJ2-5): GAGVSQSPSNKVTEKGKDVELRCDPISGHTALYWYRQSLGQGLEFLIYFQGNSAPDKSGLPSDRFSAERTGGSVSTLTIQRTQQEDSAVYLCASSEPRGETQYFGPGTRLLVL.

The chain links TRBV9 to TRBJ1-4; maybe TRBD1 (6 bases). The CDR3 sequence is 13 residues long. Germline CDR1 and CDR2: SGDLS and YYNGEE. Between the trimmed V and J ends, which lost 3 bases and 12 bases, there was a span of 15 bases. In DNA form, the CDR3 reads TGTGCCAGCAGCGCAAAACAGGGTGGGGAACTGTTTTTT. Translated, it gives CASSAKQGGELFF.

The chain has TRBV7-3 and TRBJ1-1; D ambiguous. This CDR3 region has 13 residues. The germline gives CDR1 SGHTA, CDR2 FQGTGA. Trimming shortened V by 4 bases and J by 2 bases, and 8 bases separated the two germline ends. The CDR3 spells CASSSQINTEAFF. The CDR3 nucleotides are TGTGCCAGCAGCTCCCAAATCAACACTGAAGCTTTCTTT.

The rearrangement joins TRBV19 to TRBJ2-1; tentatively, D is TRBD2 (5 bases). Trimming removed 6 bases at V and 4 bases at J, with 19 bases between. The CDR3 runs to 16 residues. Germline-derived CDR1 and CDR2 are LNHDA and SQIVND (reference sequence). The CDR3 spells CASSGVPGSQYNEQFF. The CDR3, as DNA: TGTGCCAGTAGCGGGGTCCCGGGATCTCAATACAATGAGCAGTTCTTC.

There are a few counts of this clone. DNA for the CDR3: TGTGCCAGTAGTCTCCGGACAGGGGAACATTCACCCCTCCACTTT. Its translation: CASSLRTGEHSPLHF. The chain carries TRBV19 and TRBJ1-6, with 9 bases matching TRBD1. This CDR3 has 15 residues. CDR1 is LNHDA and CDR2 is SQIVND in the germline V gene (reference sequence). The J segment lost 8 bases and the V segment lost 5 bases, leaving 7 bases of the junction unmatched.

The genes are TRBV5-1 and TRBJ2-2, with D unclear. Germline CDR1 is SGHRS and CDR2 is YFSETQ. With 0 bases removed from V and 4 bases from J, the gap between germline ends came to 7 bases. The CDR3 loop spans 14 amino acids. The CDR3 is CASSLAGVTGELFF. Here the CDR3 DNA reads TGCGCCAGCAGCTTGGCAGGTGTCACCGGGGAGCTGTTTTTT.

This clone was detected only once. The V gene is TRBV15, the J gene TRBJ2-7, with a weak D call TRBD1 (6 bases). With 1 base removed from V and 4 bases from J, the gap between germline ends came to 11 bases. Per germline, CDR1 LNHNV and CDR2 YYDKDF (reference sequence). The CDR3 is 14 amino acids. CDR3 nucleotides: TGTGCCACCAGCAGAGTGGGGGCCTGGTACGAGCAGTACTTC. Protein sequence: CATSRVGAWYEQYF. Based on the CDR3 plus reference TRBV15 and TRBJ2-7, the full variable domain is DAMVIQNPRYQVTQFGKPVTLSCSQTLNHNVMYWYQQKSSQAPKLLFHYYDKDFNNEADTPDNFQSRRPNTSFCFLDIRSPGLGDTAMYLCATSRVGAWYEQYFGPGTRLTVT.

The CDR3 coding sequence is TGCAGCGTTGAAGATGGTAGCGGGTCCTACGAGCAGTACTTC. Translating it yields CSVEDGSGSYEQYF. The rearrangement joins TRBV29-1 to TRBJ2-7; 7 bases fit TRBD2. The germline CDR1 and CDR2 sequences are SQVTM and ANQGSEA. V dropped 0 bases and J dropped 1; count of bases not matched to a gene: 3. The CDR3 contains 14 residues.

This chain uses TRBV28 with TRBJ2-6; D remains ambiguous. Trimming left V 8 bases short and J 1 base short, with 15 bases between. This CDR3 is 16 amino acids long. Germline V gives CDR1 MDHEN, CDR2 SYDVKM. Written as DNA, the CDR3 is TGTGCCAGCGTTACACCCCAGGATTCTGGGGCCAACGTCCTGACTTTC. Protein sequence: CASVTPQDSGANVLTF.

In its sample, this clone was seen once. The chain carries TRBV7-2 and TRBJ2-3; TRBD2 aligns across 13 bases. This CDR3 comprises 17 residues. CDR1 and CDR2 (germline): SGHTA, FQGNSA. Unmatched junction bases numbered 11, after V lost 4 bases and J lost 7 bases. In DNA form, the CDR3 reads TGTGCCAGCAGCTCAAGAATGTGGACTAGCGGGGGTTATACGCAGTATTTT. Translation: CASSSRMWTSGGYTQYF.

The rearrangement joins TRBV28 to TRBJ1-2, with D perhaps matching TRBD1 (5 bases). Germline V gene sequence: CDR1 MDHEN, CDR2 SYDVKM. The CDR3 covers 13 residues. V dropped 2 bases and J dropped 4 bases, with 8 bases sitting between them. The CDR3 protein is CASSLRGVYGYTF. CDR3 DNA: TGTGCCAGCAGTTTACGGGGGGTCTATGGCTACACCTTC.

This chain joins TRBV28 and TRBJ2-2; 9 bases map to TRBD1. V shed 6 bases, J shed 4 bases, and the junction held 6 bases outside the gene matches. The germline V gene encodes CDR1 MDHEN and CDR2 SYDVKM. CDR3 length: 15 amino acids. DNA for the CDR3: TGTGCCAGCAGGCGGGGACAGGGTACCACCGGGGAGCTGTTTTTT. Protein product: CASRRGQGTTGELFF.

CDR3 region: CASSSGTSGSSYNEQFF. The DNA for the CDR3 is TGTGCCAGCAGTTCCGGGACTAGCGGGAGCTCCTACAATGAGCAGTTCTTC. The genes are TRBV6-2 or TRBV6-3 and TRBJ2-1, with TRBD2 matching 14 bases. The germline CDR1 and CDR2 sequences are MNHEY and SVGEGT. V trimming: 4 bases; J trimming: 0 bases; junction bases outside the gene matches: 2. The CDR3 totals 17 residues.

Only one count was recorded for this clone. The V call is TRBV12-3 or TRBV12-4, the J call TRBJ1-1; TRBD1 might be the D (5 bases). V lost 2 bases and J 6 bases, leaving 10 bases between the germline ends. The CDR3 is 13 residues long. This chain's CDR3 is CASSLRGFAEAFF. The CDR3 DNA reads TGTGCCAGCAGTTTACGGGGGTTCGCTGAAGCTTTCTTT.

This clone was picked up a small number of times. The rearrangement joins TRBV5-1 to TRBJ2-7; TRBD2 might be the D (6 bases). This CDR3 contains 14 residues. The V gene lost 0 bases and the J gene lost 6 bases, with 13 bases spanning the gap. Germline values: CDR1 SGHRS, CDR2 YFSETQ. In DNA form, the CDR3 reads TGCGCCAGCAGCTTGGGTGGGGTCGGGGGCGAGCAGTACTTC. Residues: CASSLGGVGGEQYF. Variable domain in full (rest from reference TRBV5-1 and TRBJ2-7): KAGVTQTPRYLIKTRGQQVTLSCSPISGHRSVSWYQQTPGQGLQFLFEYFSETQRNKGNFPGRFSGRQFSNSRSEMNVSTLELGDSALYLCASSLGGVGGEQYFGPGTRLTVT.

The V gene is TRBV5-4, the J gene TRBJ1-6, with 9 bases lining up with TRBD1. The junction had 9 bases not matched to a gene; V was cut back by 0 bases and J by 5 bases. Germline lookup yields CDR1 SGHNT and CDR2 YYREEE (reference sequence). The CDR3 extends over 18 amino acids. The chain's CDR3 is CASSLGGTGRLNNSPLHF. CDR3 DNA: TGTGCCAGCAGCTTGGGAGGGACAGGGAGGCTAAATAATTCACCCCTCCACTTT.

This chain joins TRBV4-2 and TRBJ2-7; D remains unclear. This CDR3 is 14 amino acids long. V shed 5 bases and J shed 0 bases, with 11 bases lying between them. CDR1 and CDR2 from the germline V gene are LGHNA and YNFKEQ. The CDR3 loop is CASSSQTSSYEQYF. CDR3 DNA: TGTGCCAGCAGCTCACAGACGAGCTCCTACGAGCAGTACTTC.

The J gene is TRBJ1-5, the V gene TRBV7-9; 9 nucleotides match TRBD1. Losses at the gene ends were 2 bases for V and 7 bases for J; bases not matched to a gene: 12. This CDR3 spans 17 amino acids. Germline CDR1 SEHNR, CDR2 FQNEAQ (reference sequence). For the CDR3, the DNA is TGTGCCAGCAGCTTATTCCCGGGACAGGGATTGTACCAGCCCCAGCATTTT. Protein: CASSLFPGQGLYQPQHF.

The chain recombines TRBV6-2 or TRBV6-3 with TRBJ2-4; 9 bases are shared with TRBD2. Germline CDR1 and CDR2: MNHEY and SVGEGT. Trimming cost V 4 bases and J 7 bases; bases outside gene matches: 8. The length of the CDR3 is 15 residues. The CDR3 loop reads CASSSRGRAFNIQYF. The CDR3 nucleotides are TGTGCCAGCAGTTCCCGCGGGAGGGCATTTAACATTCAGTACTTC.

The chain couples TRBV28 to TRBJ2-7; 7 bases are a match to TRBD2. The J segment lost 0 bases and the V segment lost 7 bases, leaving 9 bases of the junction unmatched. This CDR3 has 15 amino acids. Germline CDR1 reads MDHEN; CDR2 reads SYDVKM. CDR3 in DNA: TGTGCCAGCATGGGGAGAGGGAGGGCCTCCTACGAGCAGTACTTC. Its protein product is CASMGRGRASYEQYF.

On this clone: The same CDR3 also results from other DNA sequences found in this sample. The chain employs TRBV28 and TRBJ2-6; 8 nucleotides agree with TRBD1. Trimming at V came to 6 bases and at J to 2 bases, leaving 3 bases not matched to a gene. The CDR3 totals 15 residues. Germline loops: CDR1 MDHEN, CDR2 SYDVKM. The CDR3 protein is CASSSQGAGANVLTF. CDR3 sequence (DNA): TGTGCCAGCAGCTCACAGGGGGCTGGGGCCAACGTCCTGACTTTC.

The chain couples TRBV7-2 to TRBJ2-3; no reliable D call. This CDR3 is 13 amino acids long. Deletions cut 1 base from V and 15 bases from J, with 17 bases between. Germline V gene sequence: CDR1 SGHTA, CDR2 FQGNSA. CDR3 residues: CASSLDYQKLPYF. The CDR3 bases are TGTGCCAGCAGCTTAGACTACCAGAAATTGCCCTATTTT.

This clone was found a few times. V is TRBV30 and J is TRBJ2-6, with 7 bases fitting TRBD1. This CDR3 is built from 15 residues. Germline CDR1 reads GTSNPN; CDR2 reads SVGIG (reference sequence). V lost 4 bases and J lost 2; bases outside the gene matches: 5. The DNA of the CDR3 is TGTGCCTGGACAAGACAGGGTACTGGGGCCAACGTCCTGACTTTC. Its translation is CAWTRQGTGANVLTF.

J is TRBJ2-3 and V is TRBV29-1; 9 bases are shared with TRBD2. The CDR3 loop spans 17 amino acids. CDR1 is SQVTM, CDR2 ANQGSEA, per germline. The V gene end was trimmed by 6 bases and the J gene end by 3 bases; junction bases not matched to a gene: 16. The CDR3 sequence is CSVRAASGKRPTDTQYF. CDR3 sequence (DNA): TGCAGCGTCAGAGCAGCTAGCGGGAAGAGACCAACAGATACGCAGTATTTT.

This clone came up a few times. The chain has TRBV7-9 and TRBJ1-6; D is unresolved. This CDR3 has 15 residues. Per germline, CDR1 SEHNR and CDR2 FQNEAQ (reference sequence). Deletions cut 0 bases from V and 5 bases from J, with 8 bases between. CDR3 coding DNA: TGTGCCAGCAGCTTAGCTGCCCGAGATAATTCACCCCTCCACTTT. Translating gives CASSLAARDNSPLHF.